This is a list of T cell receptor beta chains from one sample in a study of blood T cell repertoires in COVID-19. TCRdb keeps only in-frame clones here, not all; method: immunoSEQ multiplex PCR. The data show about 300,000 clones, around 89% seen once. The sequenced material came from peripheral blood. The receptor source for this set is a man aged 35 to 55 with acute or convalescent COVID-19. Both conserved end residues are part of each CDR3. D genes are given only for firm matches. Some rows have no size entry. The others give once, few or many, or a class for an expanded clone.

>TRBV19|TRBJ1-4|-|TRBD1
CASSPSTGTATNEKLFF
TGTGCCAGTAGTCCTTCGACAGGGACGGCAACTAATGAAAAACTGTTTTTT
>TRBV2|TRBJ2-4|-|TRBD2
CASRSGGLAKNIQYF
TGTGCCAGCAGGAGCGGGGGGCTAGCCAAAAACATTCAGTACTTC
>TRBV5-4|TRBJ1-6|-|TRBD1
CASSSDRSHNSPLHF
TGTGCCAGCAGCTCGGACAGGAGTCATAATTCACCCCTCCACTTT
>TRBV2|TRBJ1-3|few|-
CASSEVLDTIYF
TGTGCCAGCAGCGAGGTTTTGGACACCATATATTTT
>TRBV5-1|TRBJ1-1|few|-
CASSLERWNTEAFF
TGCGCCAGCAGCTTGGAACGGTGGAACACTGAAGCTTTCTTT
>TRBV5-6|TRBJ1-5|-|-
CASSLGRGYNQPQHF
TGTGCCAGCAGCCTGGGTCGGGGATACAATCAGCCCCAGCATTTT
>TRBV18|TRBJ2-5|once|-
CASSRQQALQETQYF
TGTGCCAGCTCACGGCAGCAGGCTCTACAAGAGACCCAGTACTTC
>TRBV27|TRBJ1-5|-|TRBD1
CASSPRRGLRQPQHF
TGTGCCAGCAGTCCCCGGAGGGGGCTGCGGCAGCCCCAGCATTTT
>TRBV5-6|TRBJ1-6|once|-
CASSLGQFNSPLHF
TGTGCCAGCAGCTTGGGACAGTTTAATTCACCCCTCCACTTT
>TRBV2|TRBJ2-3|-|TRBD1
CASSSDRVADTQYF
TGTGCCAGCAGTTCGGACAGGGTAGCAGATACGCAGTATTTT
>TRBV12-5|TRBJ1-3|-|-
CASGSKNLSSGNTIYF
TGTGCTAGTGGTTCTAAAAACTTGTCCTCTGGAAACACCATATATTTT
>TRBV2|TRBJ2-3|-|TRBD2
CASSETSGGRDTQYF
TGTGCCAGCAGTGAAACTAGCGGGGGAAGGGATACGCAGTATTTT
>TRBV12-3/TRBV12-4|TRBJ1-5|few|-
CASSLSGPQHF
TGTGCCAGCAGCCTTTCGGGGCCCCAGCATTTT
>TRBV19|TRBJ2-3|few|TRBD2
CASSPRDYGEWYF
TGTGCCAGTAGTCCCCGGGACTACGGGGAGTGGTATTTT
>TRBV5-6|TRBJ1-1|-|-
CASSLGRVGVGTEAFF
TGTGCCAGCAGCTTGGGCAGGGTTGGGGTAGGTACTGAAGCTTTCTTT
>TRBV6-5|TRBJ2-1|-|-
CASSSIGGGSEQFF
TGTGCCAGCTCCTCGATAGGGGGGGGCTCTGAGCAGTTCTTC
>TRBV30|TRBJ1-2|-|TRBD1
CAWRTTGEGYGYTF
TGTGCCTGGAGGACGACAGGGGAAGGCTATGGCTACACCTTC
>TRBV15|TRBJ1-5|-|-
CATSPAPGEPQHF
TGTGCCACCAGCCCTGCTCCAGGGGAGCCCCAGCATTTT
>TRBV19|TRBJ1-5|-|-
CASSTPPVFDLRAASGNQPQHF
TGTGCCAGTAGTACCCCCCCGGTTTTCGACTTGAGGGCAGCAAGTGGCAATCAGCCCCAGCATTTT
>TRBV7-9|TRBJ2-1|-|-
CASSLGSSYNEQFF
TGTGCCAGCAGCTTAGGGAGCTCCTACAATGAGCAGTTCTTC
>TRBV5-4|TRBJ1-2|-|-
CASSLGRNLIGYTF
TGTGCCAGCAGCTTGGGCAGGAATTTAATAGGCTACACCTTC
>TRBV6-6|TRBJ1-4|-|-
CASSYRGAATNEKLFF
TGTGCCAGCAGTTACCGGGGGGCTGCAACTAATGAAAAACTGTTTTTT
>TRBV5-4|TRBJ2-7|-|TRBD1
CASSPFGTGLDEQYF
TGTGCCAGCAGCCCCTTTGGGACAGGGCTCGACGAGCAGTACTTC
>TRBV18|TRBJ2-2|-|-
CASSPQGVMTGELFF
TGTGCCAGCTCACCACAGGGGGTAATGACCGGGGAGCTGTTTTTT
>TRBV6-5|TRBJ2-7|-|TRBD1
CASSDRGPYEQYF
TGTGCCAGCAGCGACAGGGGACCTTACGAGCAGTACTTC
>TRBV11-2|TRBJ2-3|few|-
CASSSPWTASTDTQYF
TGTGCCAGCAGCTCCCCCTGGACAGCTAGCACAGATACGCAGTATTTT
>TRBV7-6|TRBJ1-3|-|-
CASSLAGTSGNTIYF
TGTGCCAGCAGCTTAGCGGGGACAAGCGGAAACACCATATATTTT
>TRBV19|TRBJ2-7|once|-
CASSSKGDEQYF
TGTGCCAGTAGTTCTAAGGGAGACGAGCAGTACTTC
>TRBV9|TRBJ1-1|-|-
CASSSNVGNTEAFF
TGTGCCAGCAGCTCGAATGTCGGGAACACTGAAGCTTTCTTT
>TRBV7-2|TRBJ2-2|-|-
CASSLFGTNTGELFF
TGTGCCAGCAGCTTATTCGGGACTAACACCGGGGAGCTGTTTTTT
>TRBV4-1|TRBJ2-3|-|-
CASSQDGPDTDTQYF
TGCGCCAGCAGCCAAGATGGCCCAGACACAGATACGCAGTATTTT
>TRBV5-1|TRBJ1-4|-|-
CASSQTLLEEKLFF
TGCGCCAGCAGCCAGACCTTATTGGAGGAAAAACTGTTTTTT
>TRBV6-5|TRBJ2-7|-|TRBD2
CASSYEGGGPYEQYF
TGTGCCAGCAGTTACGAGGGCGGGGGACCCTACGAGCAGTACTTC
>TRBV12-3/TRBV12-4|TRBJ1-1|-|TRBD1
CASSTGVRTEAFF
TGTGCCAGCAGTACAGGGGTACGCACTGAAGCTTTCTTT
>TRBV5-8|TRBJ1-1|few|-
CASSPGSGGVRTEAFF
TGTGCCAGCAGCCCAGGGAGTGGAGGGGTAAGGACTGAAGCTTTCTTT
>TRBV20-1|TRBJ2-1|-|-
CSARLGDEQFF
TGCAGTGCTAGACTAGGAGATGAGCAGTTCTTC
>TRBV24-1|TRBJ2-2|-|TRBD2
CATSDLAMGLAGVGVIGELFF
TGTGCCACCAGTGATTTAGCGATGGGACTAGCGGGGGTAGGTGTCATCGGGGAGCTGTTTTTT
>TRBV7-2|TRBJ2-2|-|-
CASSPLGGAAGELFF
TGTGCCAGCAGCCCCCTAGGGGGGGCGGCCGGGGAGCTGTTTTTT
>TRBV7-2|TRBJ1-2|-|-
CASSLVTGTYGYTF
TGTGCCAGCAGCTTAGTTACAGGAACCTATGGCTACACCTTC
>TRBV9|TRBJ1-3|once|TRBD1
CASSVGGTGAGNTIYF
TGTGCCAGCAGCGTAGGCGGGACAGGGGCTGGAAACACCATATATTTT
>TRBV5-1|TRBJ1-6|few|-
CASSLGDNSPLHF
TGCGCCAGCAGCTTGGGCGATAATTCACCCCTCCACTTT
>TRBV5-1|TRBJ2-4|-|-
CASSWDIFLAKNIQYF
TGCGCCAGCAGCTGGGACATCTTTCTAGCCAAAAACATTCAGTACTTC
>TRBV10-2|TRBJ1-1|-|-
CASSVGDNTEAFF
TGCGCCAGCAGTGTGGGAGATAACACTGAAGCTTTCTTT
>TRBV10-3|TRBJ1-1|-|-
CAISGAGQNTEAFF
TGTGCCATCAGTGGGGCAGGGCAGAACACTGAAGCTTTCTTT
>TRBV28|TRBJ1-2|-|-
CASRVNGRGYTF
TGTGCCAGCAGAGTGAACGGTCGCGGCTACACCTTC
>TRBV19|TRBJ2-3|-|-
CASSIGSGISTDTQYF
TGTGCCAGTAGTATCGGATCGGGGATTAGCACAGATACGCAGTATTTT
>TRBV7-9|TRBJ1-1|-|TRBD1
CASSPGTGETEAFF
TGTGCCAGCAGCCCCGGGACAGGGGAGACTGAAGCTTTCTTT
>TRBV5-1|TRBJ2-1|-|-
CASSLVSASSYNEQFF
TGCGCCAGCAGCTTGGTCAGCGCGAGCTCCTACAATGAGCAGTTCTTC
>TRBV10-3|TRBJ1-1|-|-
CAIRREGMNTEAFF
TGTGCCATCAGGAGGGAGGGGATGAACACTGAAGCTTTCTTT
>TRBV7-9|TRBJ1-1|-|TRBD1
CASSLVGGNTEAFF
TGTGCCAGCAGCTTAGTAGGGGGCAATACTGAAGCTTTCTTT
>TRBV5-4|TRBJ2-1|-|TRBD1
CASSRQGGYNEQFF
TGTGCCAGCAGCAGACAGGGGGGCTACAATGAGCAGTTCTTC
>TRBV11-3|TRBJ2-3|-|-
CASSLGLGDTQYF
TGTGCCAGCAGCTTAGGACTGGGTGATACGCAGTATTTT
>TRBV2|TRBJ2-3|once|-
CASKIRGAQRADTQYF
TGTGCCAGCAAAATCAGAGGGGCGCAGCGGGCAGATACGCAGTATTTT
>TRBV2|TRBJ2-7|-|TRBD1
CANKQTGGRYEQYF
TGTGCCAACAAACAGACAGGGGGGAGGTACGAGCAGTACTTC
>TRBV19|TRBJ2-1|-|-
CASSIGTGVAGHYNEQFF
TGTGCCAGTAGTATAGGGACAGGGGTAGCGGGGCACTACAATGAGCAGTTCTTC